Described below is a single TCR beta chain sequence and its context. The data were taken from a study of blood T cell repertoires in COVID-19. About the research overall: There were acute and convalescent COVID-19 samples, and they came from the United States, Italy and Spain. T cells, B-cell-depleted T cells, or PBMCs provided the cDNA or gDNA that served as material.

In the original workflow: Estimates of nucleated cell counts were drawn from the amplification of reference gene primers. TCRdb keeps only in-frame clones here, not all; method: immunoSEQ multiplex PCR. That table furnishes V, J and clone size, whereas the DNA furnished D and trimming. The repertoire holds roughly 200,000 clones, with about 81% as singletons. Seattle-derived patients entered the study during active infection and were followed longitudinally. Germline V CDR1 and CDR2: SGHRS, YFSETQ. The CDR3 has 17 amino acids. Deletions cut 2 bases from V and 0 bases from J, with 14 bases between. V gene TRBV5-1 combines with J gene TRBJ2-2, with a tentative D call TRBD2 (5 bases). The sample was peripheral blood. The source of this sequence is a woman older than 75 with COVID-19, enrolled during active disease. DNA of the CDR3: TGCGCCAGCAGCTTTTCTCGTGAGGGCACGAACACCGGGGAGCTGTTTTTT. Amino acids: CASSFSREGTNTGELFF.